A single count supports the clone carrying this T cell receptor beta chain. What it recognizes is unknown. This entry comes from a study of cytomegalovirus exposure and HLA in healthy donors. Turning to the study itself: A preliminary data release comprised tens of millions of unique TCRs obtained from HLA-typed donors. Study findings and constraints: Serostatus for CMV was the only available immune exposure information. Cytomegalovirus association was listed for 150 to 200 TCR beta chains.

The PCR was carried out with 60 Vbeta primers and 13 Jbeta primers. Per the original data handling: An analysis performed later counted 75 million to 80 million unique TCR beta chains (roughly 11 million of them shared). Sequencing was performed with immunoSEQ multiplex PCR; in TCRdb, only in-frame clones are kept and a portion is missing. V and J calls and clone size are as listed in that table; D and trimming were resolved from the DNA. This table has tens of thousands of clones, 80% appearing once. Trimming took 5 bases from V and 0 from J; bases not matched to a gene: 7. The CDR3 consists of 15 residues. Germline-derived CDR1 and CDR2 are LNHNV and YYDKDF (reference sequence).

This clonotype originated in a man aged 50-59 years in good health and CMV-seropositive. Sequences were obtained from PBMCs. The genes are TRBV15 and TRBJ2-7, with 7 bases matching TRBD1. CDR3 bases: TGTGCCACCAGCGGACTCCGGGACAGCTCCTACGAGCAGTACTTC. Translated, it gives CATSGLRDSSYEQYF.